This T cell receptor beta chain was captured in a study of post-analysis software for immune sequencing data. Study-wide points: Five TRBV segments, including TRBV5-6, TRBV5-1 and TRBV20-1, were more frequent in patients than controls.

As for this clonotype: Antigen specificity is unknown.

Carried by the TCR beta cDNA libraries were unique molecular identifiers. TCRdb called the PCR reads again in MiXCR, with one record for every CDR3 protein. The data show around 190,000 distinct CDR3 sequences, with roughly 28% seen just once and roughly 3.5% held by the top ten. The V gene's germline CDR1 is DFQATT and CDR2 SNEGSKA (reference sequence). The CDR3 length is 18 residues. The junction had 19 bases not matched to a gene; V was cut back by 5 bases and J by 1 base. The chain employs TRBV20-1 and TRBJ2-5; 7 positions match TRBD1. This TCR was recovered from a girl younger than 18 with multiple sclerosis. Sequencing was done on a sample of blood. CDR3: CSARARLTRTGVQETQYF. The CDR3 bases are TGCAGTGCTCGTGCCAGACTGACCAGGACAGGAGTCCAAGAGACCCAGTACTTC.